This T cell receptor beta chain was captured in a study of blood T cell repertoires in COVID-19. Across the whole study: COVID-19 samples from acute and convalescent phases originated in the United States, Italy and Spain. Sources were T cells, B-cell-depleted T cells, or PBMCs; the material itself was cDNA or gDNA.

Original processing methods: How many nucleated cells were present was estimated from reference gene primer amplification. Only in-frame clones appear in the TCRdb table, and some are missing; sequencing was by immunoSEQ multiplex PCR. V, J and clone size were drawn from that table, and D and trimming were deduced from the DNA. The sample shows around 20,000 clones, 85% to 95% of them seen only once. Germline V lookup: CDR1 GTSNPN, CDR2 SVGIG (reference sequence). Trimming took off 2 bases at V and 2 bases at J, with 9 bases between the two ends. This CDR3 contains 13 residues. The V gene is TRBV30, the J gene TRBJ2-5; D is possibly TRBD1 (5 bases). The sequenced material came from peripheral blood. The source of this sequence is a woman in her fifties or sixties with active COVID-19. This chain's CDR3 is CAWSQGRQETQYF. CDR3 in DNA: TGTGCCTGGAGTCAGGGCAGACAAGAGACCCAGTACTTC.